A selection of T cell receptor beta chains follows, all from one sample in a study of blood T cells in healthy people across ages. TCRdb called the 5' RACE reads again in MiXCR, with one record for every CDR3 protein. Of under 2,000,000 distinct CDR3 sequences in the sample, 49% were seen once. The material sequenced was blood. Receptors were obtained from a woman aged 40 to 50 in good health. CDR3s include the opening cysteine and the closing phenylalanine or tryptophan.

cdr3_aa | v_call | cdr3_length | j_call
CASSPDGRVVEKLFF | TRBV6-5 | 15 | TRBJ1-4
CASSLGAARGDTQYF | TRBV3-1 | 15 | TRBJ2-3
CASSQGGGATDTQYF | TRBV4-1 | 15 | TRBJ2-3
CSVGGDGGTDTQYF | TRBV29-1 | 14 | TRBJ2-3
CASSQVMGDNYGYTF | TRBV4-3 | 15 | TRBJ1-2
CASSQAGTSGGAFEQFF | TRBV4-3 | 17 | TRBJ2-1
CASSLEGRSDTQYF | TRBV7-2 | 14 | TRBJ2-3
CASGLSQGVIAYEQYF | TRBV27 | 16 | TRBJ2-7
CASSSPVAGDSYEQFF | TRBV7-9 | 16 | TRBJ2-1
CASSQVSRTDTQYF | TRBV4-3 | 14 | TRBJ2-3
CASSFSTGATNEKLFF | TRBV12-3/TRBV12-4 | 16 | TRBJ1-4
CASRARAMETQYF | TRBV5-1 | 13 | TRBJ2-5
CASSLLGPTSYQPQHF | TRBV5-6 | 16 | TRBJ1-5
CASSLGSRQGFVKNIQYF | TRBV12-3/TRBV12-4 | 18 | TRBJ2-4
CSASKGNEQFF | TRBV29-1 | 11 | TRBJ2-1
CASWGYGYTF | TRBV6-6 | 10 | TRBJ1-2
CASSLEPSFEQFF | TRBV7-2 | 13 | TRBJ2-1
CASSLVGGPSTDTQYF | TRBV7-9 | 16 | TRBJ2-3
CASKRTGDPLAYGYTF | TRBV6-2/TRBV6-3 | 16 | TRBJ1-2
CASSLQAVDSGYTF | TRBV11-1 | 14 | TRBJ1-2
CASSYSFTDYEQYF | TRBV6-5 | 14 | TRBJ2-7
CASRMTGAGETQYF | TRBV25-1 | 14 | TRBJ2-5
CASSLLGGWSDTQYF | TRBV12-3/TRBV12-4 | 15 | TRBJ2-3
CASSPRMNEQFF | TRBV12-3/TRBV12-4 | 12 | TRBJ2-1
CATSREEYGAPDTQYF | TRBV15 | 16 | TRBJ2-3
CASSPRGTSSYNSPLHF | TRBV7-9 | 17 | TRBJ1-6
CASSYDPGGPTDTQYF | TRBV9 | 16 | TRBJ2-3
CSAGTGVGEKLFF | TRBV20-1 | 13 | TRBJ1-4
CASSPPGGPSTDTQYF | TRBV27 | 16 | TRBJ2-3
CASSSSRGNWNYGYTF | TRBV5-1 | 16 | TRBJ1-2
CATSDRTSGVNEQFF | TRBV24-1 | 15 | TRBJ2-1
CASSSLQGAGYNEQFF | TRBV28 | 16 | TRBJ2-1
CSVRTSGGNEKLFF | TRBV29-1 | 14 | TRBJ1-4
CASSERQGAQETQYF | TRBV6-1 | 15 | TRBJ2-5
CASSLGRLAEETQYF | TRBV7-2 | 15 | TRBJ2-5
CASSAYGYTF | TRBV6-1 | 10 | TRBJ1-2
CASSEDEVRGTQYF | TRBV6-1 | 14 | -
CASSDSAGSVLGDTEAFF | TRBV6-4 | 18 | TRBJ1-1
CASSLTQAGGTQYF | TRBV28 | 14 | TRBJ2-5
CSARPRGQGGTYNEQYF | TRBV20-1 | 17 | TRBJ2-7
CASSSLGASQETQYF | TRBV3-1 | 15 | TRBJ2-5
CASSQGQGRKNIQYF | TRBV4-3 | 15 | TRBJ2-4
CASSLTGVDSPLHF | TRBV12-3/TRBV12-4 | 14 | TRBJ1-6
CASSLRTGGTGANVLTF | TRBV5-1 | 17 | TRBJ2-6
CASSQDGEQYF | TRBV6-5 | 11 | -
CASSPGLNLGYTF | TRBV7-9 | 13 | TRBJ1-2
CASRSRTTFSNQPQHF | TRBV6-6 | 16 | TRBJ1-5
CASSQNLAGGYNEQFF | TRBV4-3 | 16 | TRBJ2-1
CASSTGDNFGGYTF | TRBV28 | 14 | TRBJ1-2
CASSPSGVGNQPQHF | TRBV7-9 | 15 | TRBJ1-5
CASSPGQGSFNYGYTF | TRBV7-2 | 16 | TRBJ1-2
CSASPPETGLTGEQYF | TRBV20-1 | 16 | TRBJ2-7
CASSPTGRGGLNEQFF | TRBV25-1 | 16 | TRBJ2-1
CSARADGPWAQYF | TRBV20-1 | 13 | TRBJ2-5
CASSKQGFGTDTQYF | TRBV6-5 | 15 | TRBJ2-3
CASSLGQLSSYEQYF | TRBV7-2 | 15 | TRBJ2-7
CASSLAASGGSSTDTQYF | TRBV7-2 | 18 | TRBJ2-3
CASSVEPGTGSYEQYF | TRBV9 | 16 | TRBJ2-7
CASSLAVGVTDTQYF | TRBV7-8 | 15 | TRBJ2-3